The 29 T cell receptor beta chains reported below all come from one sample, sequenced in a study of siplizumab effects on memory and regulatory T cells. Assay used: immunoSEQ multiplex PCR; TCRdb lists only in-frame clones, some missing. Among about 100,000 clones listed, 80% to 95% were seen once. Input material: CD4+ T cells sorted from blood. Receptors originate from a human donor in good health. Some clones in this sample may be carry-over from other donors' samples.

The chain links TRBV30 to TRBJ1-6; 8 nucleotides line up with TRBD1. The CDR3 is 13 residues long. V trimming: 1 base; J trimming: 7 bases; junction bases outside the gene matches: 0. Germline V gene sequence: CDR1 GTSNPN, CDR2 SVGIG (reference sequence). CDR3 nucleotides: TGTGCCTGGAGTGGGACAGGGAATTCACCCCTCCACTTT. It yields the protein CAWSGTGNSPLHF.

This rearrangement joins TRBV7-9 to TRBJ2-1; D perhaps matches TRBD2 (6 bases). The CDR3 extends over 14 amino acids. V gave up 5 bases and J gave up 6 bases, with 14 bases separating them. The V gene's germline CDR1 is SEHNR and CDR2 FQNEAQ (reference sequence). The CDR3 DNA reads as TGTGCCAGCAGCACGGGACTGGACCCCAATGAGCAGTTCTTC. Residues: CASSTGLDPNEQFF. The full variable domain, in which reference TRBV7-9 and TRBJ2-1 provide the parts outside the CDR3, is DTGVSQNPRHKITKRGQNVTFRCDPISEHNRLYWYRQTLGQGPEFLTYFQNEAQLEKSRLLSDRFSAERPKGSFSTLEIQRTEQGDSAMYLCASSTGLDPNEQFFGPGTRLTVL.

The chain links TRBV10-2 to TRBJ2-5; the D gene is possibly TRBD2 (5 bases). Germline CDR1 and CDR2: WSHSY and SAAADI. Trimming cost V 4 bases and J 1 base, with 10 bases left between them. The CDR3 contains 14 residues. CDR3 DNA sequence: TGCGCCAGCAGTGTCGCTAGCAGCCAAGAGACCCAGTACTTC. Translated: CASSVASSQETQYF.

This chain connects TRBV4-1 to TRBJ1-5; D remains unclear. Trimming took off 0 bases at V and 1 base at J, with 13 bases between the two ends. CDR3 size: 17 residues. The V gene's germline CDR1 is MGHRA and CDR2 YSYEKL. The CDR3 loop is CASSQDVRVRSNQPQHF. The CDR3 region has the DNA TGCGCCAGCAGCCAAGATGTCCGGGTGCGAAGCAATCAGCCCCAGCATTTT.

The chain employs TRBV20-1 and TRBJ2-7; D remains unclear. The V gene's germline CDR1 is DFQATT and CDR2 SNEGSKA (reference sequence). V lost 4 bases and J lost 5, with 9 bases in between. This CDR3 contains 11 residues. CDR3 loop: CSAIVNDEQYF. The CDR3, as DNA: TGCAGTGCTATCGTGAACGACGAGCAGTACTTC.

The rearrangement joins TRBV2 to TRBJ2-3; no firm D call. Germline values: CDR1 SNHLY, CDR2 FYNNEI. V was pared by 7 bases and J by 1 base, with 12 bases between. The CDR3 extends over 14 amino acids. The CDR3, as DNA: TGTGCCAGCAAAAGAGGCTTCGGCACAGATACGCAGTATTTT. This gives the protein CASKRGFGTDTQYF.

The chain combines TRBV5-1 with TRBJ2-3, with D hard to call. The germline V and J ends were trimmed by 0 bases and 2 bases, with 10 bases remaining between them. Germline CDR1 is SGHRS and CDR2 is YFSETQ. The CDR3 is made up of 15 amino acids. The CDR3 reads CASSLDAPSTDTQYF. The CDR3 DNA sequence: TGCGCCAGCAGCTTGGATGCCCCGTCCACAGATACGCAGTATTTT.

This clone was observed once. V and J are TRBV5-8 and TRBJ2-5; 12 bases are shared with TRBD1. Trimming at V came to 3 bases and at J to 5 bases, leaving 17 bases not matched to a gene. Germline loops: CDR1 SGHTS, CDR2 YDEGEE. There are 19 residues in the CDR3. Here the CDR3 reads CASSSEPGQGARVGETQYF. CDR3 nucleotides: TGTGCCAGCAGCTCGGAACCGGGACAGGGGGCGAGGGTGGGTGAGACCCAGTACTTC.

The table lists this clone with a count of one. The J gene is TRBJ2-5, the V gene TRBV11-2, with D possibly TRBD2 on 6 matching bases. Germline assignment: CDR1 SGHAT and CDR2 FQNNGV. Trimming shortened V by 4 bases and J by 5 bases, and 17 bases separated the two germline ends. This CDR3 region has 15 residues. Here the CDR3 DNA reads TGTGCCAGCAGCTCGAGCCTCCGTGGAGGGGAGACCCAGTACTTC. Translating it yields CASSSSLRGGETQYF.

The chain couples TRBV27 to TRBJ1-2; 10 bases match TRBD1. The CDR3 sequence is 17 residues long. CDR1 and CDR2 from the germline V gene are MNHEY and SMNVEV (reference sequence). V dropped 5 bases and J dropped 3; count of bases not matched to a gene: 12. CDR3 bases: TGTGCCAGCAGTCCGGAACCGGGACAGGGGAGGGACTATGGCTACACCTTC. Translating it yields CASSPEPGQGRDYGYTF.

The V call is TRBV20-1, the J call TRBJ2-3; no reliable D call. V was pared by 3 bases and J by 4 bases, with 5 bases between. Germline V gene data show CDR1 as DFQATT and CDR2 as SNEGSKA (reference sequence). The CDR3 consists of 11 residues. The CDR3 spells CSASLSDTQYF. The CDR3 DNA reads as TGCAGTGCTAGTCTTTCAGATACGCAGTATTTT.

This chain uses TRBV5-1 with TRBJ2-1; the match to TRBD2 covers 7 bases. Germline assignment: CDR1 SGHRS and CDR2 YFSETQ. The V gene end was trimmed by 1 base and the J gene end by 3 bases; junction bases not matched to a gene: 7. The CDR3 totals 16 residues. The CDR3 protein is CASSLSLAAHYNEQFF. The CDR3 DNA is TGCGCCAGCAGCTTGAGTCTAGCGGCCCACTACAATGAGCAGTTCTTC.

The V gene is TRBV19, the J gene TRBJ2-2; tentative D call: TRBD2 (5 bases). Germline-derived CDR1 and CDR2 are LNHDA and SQIVND (reference sequence). V was pared by 7 bases and J by 4 bases, with 22 bases between. CDR3 length: 17 amino acids. CDR3 coding DNA: TGTGCCAGTATCTCGTACACTCAACACGCGGGCACCGGGGAGCTGTTTTTT. This encodes CASISYTQHAGTGELFF.

This clone has a single count. The chain employs TRBV19 and TRBJ2-6, with D uncertain. The V gene lost 3 bases and the J gene lost 0 bases, with 6 bases spanning the gap. The CDR3 extends over 15 amino acids. The germline V gene has CDR1 LNHDA and CDR2 SQIVND (reference sequence). The CDR3 reads CASSIQNSGANVLTF. The CDR3 bases are TGTGCCAGTAGTATCCAGAACTCTGGGGCCAACGTCCTGACTTTC.

In the case of this clone: Additional DNA sequences in this sample encode the identical CDR3. This chain connects TRBV5-1 to TRBJ2-7; no clear D gene. In germline, CDR1 is SGHRS, CDR2 YFSETQ. This CDR3 has 13 amino acids. V was pared by 0 bases and J by 3 bases, with 7 bases between. Here the CDR3 reads CASSLDGNYEQYF. As DNA, the CDR3 is TGCGCCAGCAGCTTGGACGGTAACTACGAGCAGTACTTC.

The chain uses TRBV11-2 and TRBJ1-5; possibly TRBD1 for D (5 bases). V lost 4 bases, J lost 5 bases, and 15 bases lay in between. CDR1 SGHAT and CDR2 FQNNGV come from the germline V gene. This CDR3 is 15 amino acids long. CDR3 DNA sequence: TGTGCCAGCAGCTCAGACGGCAGGGTCCATCAGCCCCAGCATTTT. Amino acids: CASSSDGRVHQPQHF. Full variable domain (missing parts from reference TRBV11-2 and TRBJ1-5): EAGVAQSPRYKIIEKRQSVAFWCNPISGHATLYWYQQILGQGPKLLIQFQNNGVVDDSQLPKDRFSAERLKGVDSTLKIQPAKLEDSAVYLCASSSDGRVHQPQHFGDGTRLSIL.

This clone showed up just once. The chain joins TRBV6-5 to TRBJ1-1, with TRBD1 identical over 8 bases. The CDR3 extends over 15 amino acids. V was pared by 6 bases and J by 0 bases, with 6 bases of the junction left unmatched. Looked up from germline, CDR1 is MNHEY and CDR2 is SVGAGI. The CDR3 region has the DNA TGTGCCAGCAGCTTAGGGACAGGACTGAACACTGAAGCTTTCTTT. This gives the protein CASSLGTGLNTEAFF.

The chain couples TRBV7-3 to TRBJ2-3, with D perhaps TRBD1 or TRBD2 (5 bases each). Germline CDR1 reads SGHTA; CDR2 reads FQGTGA. The CDR3 extends over 14 amino acids. Deletions cut 5 bases from V and 4 bases from J, with 13 bases between. As DNA, the CDR3 is TGTGCCAGCAGCCCCTCAGGGACGGCAGATACGCAGTATTTT. This gives the protein CASSPSGTADTQYF.

This clone occurred a few times. The same CDR3 is also encoded by other DNA sequences in this sample. The chain links TRBV27 to TRBJ2-3, with D tentatively TRBD1 (5 bases). The CDR3 length is 14 residues. The germline V gene encodes CDR1 MNHEY and CDR2 SMNVEV (reference sequence). Deletions cut 4 bases from V and 2 bases from J, with 10 bases between. CDR3 amino acids: CASSWQGYTDTQYF. For the CDR3, the DNA is TGTGCCAGCAGTTGGCAGGGTTACACAGATACGCAGTATTTT.

Written as DNA, the CDR3 is TGTGCCAGCAGCTTAGTCAGGGGGATAAGTTCACCCCTCCACTTT. Its translation: CASSLVRGISSPLHF. The chain recombines TRBV11-2 with TRBJ1-6, with TRBD1 identical over 7 bases. With V trimmed by 1 base and J by 9 bases, 6 bases remained unmatched. This CDR3 has 15 amino acids. Germline assignment: CDR1 SGHAT and CDR2 FQNNGV. Together with reference TRBV11-2 and TRBJ1-6, the CDR3 gives the full variable domain: EAGVAQSPRYKIIEKRQSVAFWCNPISGHATLYWYQQILGQGPKLLIQFQNNGVVDDSQLPKDRFSAERLKGVDSTLKIQPAKLEDSAVYLCASSLVRGISSPLHFGNGTRLTVT.

This chain joins TRBV11-2 and TRBJ2-1, with 8 bases identical to TRBD2. Germline V gene data show CDR1 as SGHAT and CDR2 as FQNNGV. V was clipped by 1 base and J by 7 bases; unmatched bases: 9. The CDR3 extends over 16 amino acids. CDR3 in amino acids: CASSLVRAGANNEQFF. The CDR3 nucleotides are TGTGCCAGCAGCTTAGTGCGAGCGGGAGCTAATAATGAGCAGTTCTTC.

This chain uses TRBV6-6 with TRBJ1-3, with D unresolved. Germline values: CDR1 MNHNY, CDR2 SVGAGI (reference sequence). The CDR3 is 14 residues long. Trimming cost V 9 bases and J 0 bases, with 12 bases left between them. The chain's CDR3 is CASRTDHSGNTIYF. CDR3 in DNA: TGTGCCAGTAGGACCGACCACTCTGGAAACACCATATATTTT.

The CDR3 protein is CASSGTVHGYTF. DNA for the CDR3: TGCGCCAGCAGCGGGACAGTCCATGGCTACACCTTC. The rearrangement links TRBV5-1 to TRBJ1-2, with 7 bases lining up with TRBD1. Trimming cost V 4 bases and J 6 bases; bases outside gene matches: 3. Per germline, CDR1 SGHRS and CDR2 YFSETQ. This CDR3 is 12 amino acids long.

The rearrangement links TRBV5-1 to TRBJ2-7; D is undetermined. V lost 4 bases, J lost 6 bases, and 8 bases lay in between. This CDR3 contains 11 residues. Germline V gene lookup returns CDR1 SGHRS and CDR2 YFSETQ. The CDR3 DNA is TGCGCCAGCAGCCAAGCATCCGAGCAGTACTTC. Protein: CASSQASEQYF.

V is TRBV2 and J is TRBJ2-3; TRBD1 or TRBD2 may be the D gene (6 bases each). The CDR3 runs to 15 residues. Looked up from germline, CDR1 is SNHLY and CDR2 is FYNNEI. Trimming removed 4 bases from V and 2 bases from J, with 13 bases in between. In nucleotides, the CDR3 is TGTGCCAGCAGTGCGCGGAGGGGGTACACAGATACGCAGTATTTT. Translating gives CASSARRGYTDTQYF. Full variable domain (rest looked up from reference TRBV2 and TRBJ2-3): EPEVTQTPSHQVTQMGQEVILRCVPISNHLYFYWYRQILGQKVEFLVSFYNNEISEKSEIFDDQFSVERPDGSNFTLKIRSTKLEDSAMYFCASSARRGYTDTQYFGPGTRLTVL.

The chain employs TRBV29-1 and TRBJ2-7; 14 nucleotides align to TRBD2. Trimming took 1 base from V and 3 from J; bases not matched to a gene: 2. The CDR3 runs 15 residues. From germline, CDR1 is SQVTM and CDR2 ANQGSEA. DNA for the CDR3: TGCAGCGTTGAAGGGGGACTAGCGGGAGTCTACGAGCAGTACTTC. The encoded protein is CSVEGGLAGVYEQYF.

The CDR3 protein is CSVEDLRSYEAFF. The DNA for the CDR3 is TGCAGCGTTGAAGATCTTCGGAGTTATGAAGCTTTCTTT. This chain uses TRBV29-1 with TRBJ1-1; D remains unclear. V shed 0 bases and J shed 7 bases, with 12 bases lying between them. Germline V gene lookup returns CDR1 SQVTM and CDR2 ANQGSEA. The CDR3 totals 13 residues. Filled out from reference TRBV29-1 and TRBJ1-1, the complete variable domain reads SAVISQKPSRDICQRGTSLTIQCQVDSQVTMMFWYRQQPGQSLTLIATANQGSEATYESGFVIDKFPISRPNLTFSTLTVSNMSPEDSSIYLCSVEDLRSYEAFFGQGTRLTVV.

The chain couples TRBV7-3 to TRBJ2-3; the D gene could be TRBD1 or TRBD2 (6 bases each). Germline V gene lookup returns CDR1 SGHTA and CDR2 FQGTGA. The ends were cut back, 2 bases at V and 5 bases at J, with 8 bases in the middle. The CDR3 has 13 amino acids. The DNA for the CDR3 is TGTGCCAGCAGCTTAGGGGGGCTAGATACGCAGTATTTT. This sequence encodes CASSLGGLDTQYF.

The J gene is TRBJ1-3, the V gene TRBV30; the D gene is possibly TRBD1 (5 bases). Germline V CDR1 and CDR2: GTSNPN, SVGIG (reference sequence). Trimming removed 2 bases at V and 7 bases at J, with 9 bases between. This CDR3 has 12 amino acids. In DNA, the CDR3 is TGTGCCTGGAGTAGGGGAGCTAACACCATATATTTT. As protein: CAWSRGANTIYF. The full variable domain, its missing parts supplied by reference TRBV30 and TRBJ1-3, is SQTIHQWPATLVQPVGSPLSLECTVEGTSNPNLYWYRQAAGRGLQLLFYSVGIGQISSEVPQNLSASRPQDRQFILSSKKLLLSDSGFYLCAWSRGANTIYFGEGSWLTVV.